A single sample gave rise to the 7 T cell receptor beta chains below, sequenced in a study of T cell responses to AZD1222 COVID-19 vaccine. The repertoire was sequenced with immunoSEQ multiplex PCR; TCRdb's copy has only in-frame clones and lacks some. The sample has about 170,000 clones; 85% to 90% are singletons. The input for sequencing was peripheral blood, taken on day 0 of AZD1222 vaccination. The receptors stem from an adult in good health.

As for this clone: Other DNA variants within this sample encode the same CDR3. The chain combines TRBV3-1 (or the pseudogene TRBV3-2) with TRBJ1-5, with D hard to call. CDR1 is LGHDT and CDR2 is YNNKEL in the germline V gene (reference sequence). V was pared by 4 bases and J by 3 bases, with 4 bases between. CDR3 length: 12 residues. CDR3 in DNA: TGTGCCAGCAGCCGTCCCAATCAGCCCCAGCATTTT. Translating it yields CASSRPNQPQHF.

This chain connects TRBV28 to TRBJ2-3, with D unclear. The germline V and J ends were trimmed by 10 bases and 0 bases, with 11 bases remaining between them. The CDR3 totals 13 residues. The V gene's germline CDR1 is MDHEN and CDR2 SYDVKM. The CDR3: CAIGRLSTDTQYF. CDR3 nucleotide sequence: TGTGCCATCGGACGGCTCAGCACAGATACGCAGTATTTT.

The V call is TRBV19, the J call TRBJ1-5; D is uncertain. The CDR3 has 14 residues. CDR1 LNHDA and CDR2 SQIVND come from the germline V gene (reference sequence). Trimming removed 10 bases from V and 3 bases from J, with 16 bases in between. CDR3 amino acids: CAIFAKGNNQPQHF. The CDR3 coding sequence is TGTGCCATATTCGCTAAAGGGAACAATCAGCCCCAGCATTTT.

The chain uses TRBV7-6 and TRBJ2-5; 8 bases map to TRBD2. Germline CDR1 SGHVS, CDR2 FNYEAQ. V shed 1 base and J 4 bases; nucleotides not matched to a gene: 2. The CDR3 loop spans 14 amino acids. CDR3 sequence: CASSLGLAPETQYF. The CDR3 bases are TGTGCCAGCAGCTTAGGACTAGCGCCAGAGACCCAGTACTTC.

This clone was seen a single time. The J gene is TRBJ2-3, the V gene TRBV2, with 7 bases matching TRBD1. The CDR3 length is 15 residues. Trimming cost V 6 bases and J 0 bases; bases outside gene matches: 6. Per the germline V gene, CDR1 is SNHLY and CDR2 is FYNNEI. The CDR3 nucleotides read TGTGCCAGCAGGGGCAGGGGGTCTAGCACAGATACGCAGTATTTT. Protein sequence: CASRGRGSSTDTQYF.

The chain carries TRBV28 and TRBJ1-2; D call uncertain. V lost 3 bases and J 4 bases, leaving 18 bases between the germline ends. This CDR3 is 16 amino acids long. Germline loops: CDR1 MDHEN, CDR2 SYDVKM. CDR3 nucleotides: TGTGCCAGCAGTTTTGCTCAGCGACCCCCCGTCTATGGCTACACCTTC. It specifies CASSFAQRPPVYGYTF.

V gene TRBV2 combines with J gene TRBJ2-7; 9 bases are a match to TRBD2. Germline V gives CDR1 SNHLY, CDR2 FYNNEI. CDR3 size: 14 residues. Unmatched junction bases numbered 4, after V lost 7 bases and J lost 0 bases. The CDR3 is CASILAGASYEQYF. In DNA, the CDR3 is TGTGCCAGCATCTTAGCGGGAGCCTCCTACGAGCAGTACTTC.